The clone carrying this TCR beta chain was picked up one time. CDR3 length: 13 residues. V was clipped by 3 bases and J by 9 bases, with 14 bases between them. As originally analysed: Amplification from reference gene primers served as the basis for estimated nucleated cell counts. The data were produced by immunoSEQ multiplex PCR, yet TCRdb's version contains in-frame clones alone and is incomplete. The V and J calls and the clone size are those of that table, but D and trimming were determined from the DNA. The sample records approximately 270,000 clones, about 86% being singletons. Patients in Seattle were enrolled during active infection, then followed longitudinally. The data are from a study of blood T cell repertoires in COVID-19. Turning to the study itself: T cells, B-cell-depleted T cells, or PBMCs provided the cDNA or gDNA that served as material.

The gene calls are TRBV12-3 or TRBV12-4 and TRBJ1-2; D is perhaps TRBD1 (5 bases). Sequenced input: peripheral blood. This receptor was obtained from an older person with COVID-19, enrolled during active disease. CDR3 nucleotides: TGTGCCAGCAGTTTGAGCGCAGGGATGAGCTACACCTTC. It is translated as CASSLSAGMSYTF.